One sample yielded the 31 T cell receptor beta chains listed below, sequenced in a study of T-cell reconstitution after alpha-beta-depleted transplantation in children. During its preparation, the TCRbeta library received unique molecular identifiers. Each CDR3 protein gets one entry after TCRdb re-called the PCR reads with MiXCR. The sample carries some 340,000 distinct CDR3 sequences, over 9% recorded once. Sample: PBMCs from the stem cell graft donor, taken from the stem cell graft. These receptors all come from a human donor who donated a stem cell graft to a child with acute lymphoblastic leukemia.

This clonotype was counted only a few times. The chain couples TRBV29-1 to TRBJ2-5; weak D call: TRBD1 (7 bases). The V gene's germline CDR1 is SQVTM and CDR2 ANQGSEA. The V end was cut by 4 bases, the J end by 4 bases, with 13 bases between. The CDR3 loop spans 13 amino acids. The CDR3 DNA sequence: TGCAGCGTTGGGCCAGGGGGAGGAGAGACCCAGTACTTC. Translating gives CSVGPGGGETQYF.

This clonotype was seen a handful of times. The junction and the germline gene differ at one end; a read error may be behind it. The J gene is TRBJ2-1, the V gene TRBV7-2; 11 bases fit TRBD1. Germline V gives CDR1 SGHTA, CDR2 FQGNSA. The CDR3 loop spans 16 amino acids. The CDR3 nucleotides are TGTGCCAGCCGCTTAGGTGGACAGGGGGCGCAGAATGAGCAGTTCTTC. Its translation is CASRLGGQGAQNEQFF.

Notes on this clonotype: A much larger clonotype is one base distant, so this may be a read error. The CDR3 DNA reads TGCGCCAGCAGCTTGGGGGCCACTGAAGCTTTCTTT. It specifies CASSLGATEAFF. The chain couples TRBV5-1 to TRBJ1-1, with no clear D. This CDR3 contains 12 residues. V was clipped by 0 bases and J by 4 bases, with 4 bases between them. Germline lookup yields CDR1 SGHRS and CDR2 YFSETQ.

Comment on this clonotype: One end of the junction does not line up with germline, which may come from a read error. The rearrangement uses TRBV2 and TRBJ2-2; weak D call: TRBD2 (6 bases). CDR3 length equals 15 residues. CDR1 SNHLY and CDR2 FYNNEI come from the germline V gene. CDR3 coding DNA: TGTGCCAGCAGAGTGGAGGGGACGAACACCGGGCAGCTGTTTTTT. This sequence encodes CASRVEGTNTGQLFF.

The chain carries TRBV12-3 or TRBV12-4 and TRBJ1-2; D is undetermined. Trimming left V 5 bases short and J 8 bases short, with 15 bases between. The CDR3 totals 13 residues. The CDR3 sequence: CASSNLLARGYTF. DNA of the CDR3: TGTGCCAGCAGTAACCTACTCGCTCGGGGCTACACCTTC.

The chain couples TRBV24-1 to TRBJ1-2, with TRBD1 as a possible D gene (5 bases). V lost 3 bases and J lost 4, with 11 bases in between. From germline, CDR1 is KGHDR and CDR2 SFDVKD. The CDR3 has 14 amino acids. The chain's CDR3 is CATSDQGRGYGYTF. In nucleotides, the CDR3 is TGTGCCACCAGTGATCAGGGACGCGGCTATGGCTACACCTTC.

This clonotype was observed a handful of times. This chain connects TRBV6-1 to TRBJ2-7; perhaps D is TRBD1 or TRBD2 (5 bases each). Trimming removed 6 bases from V and 4 bases from J, with 13 bases in between. The CDR3 is 13 amino acids. The germline gives CDR1 MNHNS, CDR2 SASEGT. The CDR3 loop reads CASRRDAGYEQYF. In nucleotides, the CDR3 is TGTGCCAGCAGAAGGGACGCCGGGTACGAGCAGTACTTC.

This clonotype appeared many times. The V and J genes are TRBV7-8 and TRBJ2-1; tentatively, D is TRBD2 (6 bases). V shed 3 bases and J shed 4 bases, with 13 bases lying between them. The CDR3 totals 15 residues. The germline V gene encodes CDR1 SGHVS and CDR2 FQNEAQ. As DNA, the CDR3 is TGTGCCAGCAGCTTCGGGCGGGATGGGTACAATGAGCAGTTCTTC. Translation gives CASSFGRDGYNEQFF.

This clonotype was seen a few times. The J gene is TRBJ2-2, the V gene TRBV2; D is uncertain. V lost 4 bases and J 4 bases, leaving 7 bases between the germline ends. There are 13 residues in the CDR3. Germline values: CDR1 SNHLY, CDR2 FYNNEI. CDR3 DNA: TGTGCCAGCAGTGGAGGTAGCACCGGGGAGCTGTTTTTT. Protein product: CASSGGSTGELFF.

This clonotype was picked up a small number of times. The rearrangement joins TRBV4-2 to TRBJ2-5; either TRBD1 or TRBD2 may supply D (5 bases each). CDR3 length equals 14 residues. Germline V gene sequence: CDR1 LGHNA, CDR2 YNFKEQ. Trimming took 1 base from V and 5 from J, leaving 11 bases between them. CDR3 coding DNA: TGTGCCAGCAGCCAAGGGGGCCGAGGGGAGACCCAGTACTTC. It encodes CASSQGGRGETQYF.

This clonotype was seen more than once but under ten times. The chain joins TRBV2 to TRBJ2-2, with 7 bases aligning to TRBD2. Germline loops: CDR1 SNHLY, CDR2 FYNNEI. V shed 8 bases, J shed 7 bases, and the junction held 7 bases outside the gene matches. This CDR3 region has 13 residues. CDR3 sequence: CASFGGGVGELFF. The CDR3 DNA reads TGTGCCAGCTTCGGGGGAGGGGTCGGGGAGCTGTTTTTT.

This clonotype has a handful of counts. The chain is built from TRBV12-3 or TRBV12-4 and TRBJ2-2; perhaps TRBD2 as D (5 bases). This CDR3 region has 14 residues. Trimming removed 6 bases at V and 3 bases at J, with 11 bases between. CDR3: CASREDSYTGELFF. CDR3 in DNA: TGTGCCAGCAGAGAGGACTCGTACACCGGGGAGCTGTTTTTT.

The chain has TRBV7-2 and TRBJ2-7; TRBD1 agrees at 7 bases. Germline assignment: CDR1 SGHTA and CDR2 FQGNSA. This CDR3 comprises 14 residues. The V and J ends lost 5 bases and 6 bases, in that order; junction bases with no gene match: 10. CDR3 sequence: CASSPRQGVGEQYF. DNA for the CDR3: TGTGCCAGCAGCCCAAGACAGGGAGTCGGCGAGCAGTACTTC.

The rearrangement links TRBV6-4 to TRBJ1-2, with TRBD1 matching 7 bases. V trimming: 0 bases; J trimming: 6 bases; junction bases outside the gene matches: 7. The CDR3 sequence is 15 residues long. The germline CDR1 and CDR2 sequences are MRHNA and SNTAGT. CDR3 sequence reads: CASSDSGTAGDGYTF. The CDR3, as DNA: TGTGCCAGCAGTGACTCAGGGACAGCCGGAGATGGCTACACCTTC.

This clonotype was observed a few times. The J gene is TRBJ2-1, the V gene TRBV15; D is unclear. In germline, CDR1 is LNHNV, CDR2 YYDKDF (reference sequence). This CDR3 region has 13 residues. Trimming removed 0 bases from V and 6 bases from J, with 6 bases in between. CDR3 sequence reads: CATSRDPINEQFF. The CDR3 DNA sequence: TGTGCCACCAGCAGAGATCCCATCAATGAGCAGTTCTTC.

This chain links TRBV27 with TRBJ2-7; TRBD2 might be the D (6 bases). Germline V gives CDR1 MNHEY, CDR2 SMNVEV (reference sequence). The CDR3 loop spans 16 amino acids. V shed 0 bases and J shed 4 bases, with 16 bases lying between them. The CDR3 region is CASSLSPYGSSYEQYF. The CDR3 region has the DNA TGTGCCAGCAGTTTATCGCCATACGGGAGTTCGTACGAGCAGTACTTC.

This clonotype has at least ten counts. The V and J genes are TRBV27 and TRBJ2-2; 15 nucleotides agree with TRBD2. V trimming: 10 bases; J trimming: 5 bases; junction bases outside the gene matches: 8. Germline CDR1 reads MNHEY; CDR2 reads SMNVEV (reference sequence). The CDR3 is 16 amino acids. CDR3 protein: CATRGLAGGETGELFF. The CDR3 DNA follows: TGTGCCACCCGGGGACTAGCGGGAGGAGAGACCGGGGAGCTGTTTTTT.

The chain recombines TRBV7-8 with TRBJ1-1, with TRBD1 as a possible D gene (5 bases). V was pared by 3 bases and J by 3 bases, with 14 bases between. Germline CDR1 reads SGHVS; CDR2 reads FQNEAQ. The CDR3 extends over 15 amino acids. The CDR3 coding sequence is TGTGCCAGCAGCTTCCCAGGGCTATTGTACACTGAAGCTTTCTTT. This translates into CASSFPGLLYTEAFF. The variable domain in full, completed from reference TRBV7-8 and TRBJ1-1, reads GAGVSQSPRYKVAKRGQDVALRCDPISGHVSLFWYQQALGQGPEFLTYFQNEAQLDKSGLPSDRFFAERPEGSVSTLKIQRTQQEDSAVYLCASSFPGLLYTEAFFGQGTRLTVV.

This clonotype was counted ten times or more. The J gene is TRBJ1-5, the V gene TRBV20-1; D unclear. The CDR3 covers 18 residues. V was cut by 3 bases and J by 4 bases, with 25 bases left in between. The germline gives CDR1 DFQATT, CDR2 SNEGSKA (reference sequence). The CDR3 sequence is CSASLSEGMEWVNQPQHF. Here the CDR3 DNA reads TGCAGTGCTAGTTTATCTGAGGGAATGGAATGGGTGAATCAGCCCCAGCATTTT.

This chain connects TRBV4-3 to TRBJ2-1; no clear D. Germline CDR1 reads LGHNA; CDR2 reads YSLEER. V lost 0 bases to trimming and J lost 0 bases, with 9 bases between them. The CDR3 spans 16 residues. The CDR3 coding sequence is TGCGCCAGCAGCCAAGATGGTCGGCTCTCCTACAATGAGCAGTTCTTC. Its protein product is CASSQDGRLSYNEQFF.

This clonotype was picked up a small number of times. The chain combines TRBV29-1 with TRBJ2-1; unclear D gene. CDR1 SQVTM and CDR2 ANQGSEA come from the germline V gene. Trimming removed 6 bases from V and 5 bases from J, with 11 bases in between. This CDR3 is built from 12 residues. The CDR3 coding sequence is TGCAGCGTGCTCGGTCTCGACAATGAGCAGTTCTTC. Translation: CSVLGLDNEQFF.

This clonotype was counted only a few times. V and J are TRBV21-1 and TRBJ2-3. TRBV21-1 is given as a pseudogene. The CDR3 covers 11 residues. In DNA form, the CDR3 reads TGTGCCGCACAATGCACAGATACGCAGTATTTT. It yields the protein CAAQCTDTQYF.

This clonotype was detected only a few times. This rearrangement joins TRBV11-1 to TRBJ2-4, with D perhaps TRBD1 (6 bases). V lost 5 bases and J 0 bases, leaving 23 bases between the germline ends. CDR3 size: 19 residues. Germline V lookup: CDR1 SGHAT, CDR2 FQDESV (reference sequence). The CDR3 sequence: CASSDFIIQGWLAKNIQYF. The CDR3 coding sequence is TGTGCCAGCAGCGACTTCATCATACAGGGTTGGCTAGCCAAAAACATTCAGTACTTC.

The sample holds many counts of this clonotype. The rearrangement joins TRBV7-9 to TRBJ2-2; 8 positions match TRBD2. Trimming at V came to 4 bases and at J to 6 bases, leaving 7 bases not matched to a gene. The CDR3 totals 15 residues. CDR1 is SEHNR, CDR2 FQNEAQ, per germline (reference sequence). Here the CDR3 DNA reads TGTGCCAGCAGCTCGAGCGGGAGTTATCCCGGGGAGCTGTTTTTT. Translating gives CASSSSGSYPGELFF. Full variable domain (outside the CDR3, taken from reference TRBV7-9 and TRBJ2-2): DTGVSQNPRHKITKRGQNVTFRCDPISEHNRLYWYRQTLGQGPEFLTYFQNEAQLEKSRLLSDRFSAERPKGSFSTLEIQRTEQGDSAMYLCASSSSGSYPGELFFGEGSRLTVL.

In this sample, this clonotype turned up many times. The V gene is TRBV6-2 or TRBV6-3, the J gene TRBJ2-7; 12 bases map to TRBD2. This CDR3 is 15 amino acids long. Germline loops: CDR1 MNHEY, CDR2 SVGEGT. J gave up 3 bases and V 7 bases, and 7 bases lay outside the gene matches. The CDR3 DNA reads as TGTGCCAGCAAGAGACTAGCGGGAGACCACTACGAGCAGTACTTC. As protein: CASKRLAGDHYEQYF.

This clonotype was seen a handful of times. The chain carries TRBV12-3 or TRBV12-4 and TRBJ2-1, with 12 bases aligning to TRBD2. Losses at the gene ends were 4 bases for V and 5 bases for J; bases not matched to a gene: 15. The CDR3 spans 19 residues. The CDR3, as DNA: TGTGCCAGCAGTTCCCCATTGTTCCGACTAGCGGGAGAAGACAATGAGCAGTTCTTC. It is translated as CASSSPLFRLAGEDNEQFF.

This clonotype was seen more than once but under ten times. The V gene is TRBV7-3, the J gene TRBJ2-1, with TRBD1 identical over 9 bases. Germline V gene lookup returns CDR1 SGHTA and CDR2 FQGTGA. V shed 1 base, J shed 4 bases, and the junction held 5 bases outside the gene matches. This CDR3 spans 16 amino acids. The CDR3 spells CASSLSIGTGYNEQFF. The CDR3 DNA reads as TGTGCCAGCAGCTTAAGTATCGGGACAGGGTACAATGAGCAGTTCTTC.

This clonotype was seen more than once but under ten times. This chain links TRBV15 with TRBJ2-1; TRBD2 might be the D (5 bases). The CDR3 length is 16 residues. V lost 6 bases and J 1 base, leaving 16 bases between the germline ends. Germline lookup yields CDR1 LNHNV and CDR2 YYDKDF (reference sequence). CDR3 coding DNA: TGTGCCACCAGTCCAGGACCCGAGGGATCCTACAATGAGCAGTTCTTC. Translation gives CATSPGPEGSYNEQFF. The full variable domain, its missing parts supplied by reference TRBV15 and TRBJ2-1, is DAMVIQNPRYQVTQFGKPVTLSCSQTLNHNVMYWYQQKSSQAPKLLFHYYDKDFNNEADTPDNFQSRRPNTSFCFLDIRSPGLGDTAMYLCATSPGPEGSYNEQFFGPGTRLTVL.

The chain uses TRBV4-3 and TRBJ2-7; D is perhaps TRBD1 or TRBD2 (6 bases each). The CDR3 has 15 residues. Germline assignment: CDR1 LGHNA and CDR2 YSLEER. Between the trimmed V and J ends, which lost 0 bases and 5 bases, there was a span of 14 bases. CDR3: CASSQDRRGGNEQYF. The CDR3 coding sequence is TGCGCCAGCAGCCAAGACCGCAGGGGCGGGAACGAGCAGTACTTC.

This clonotype appeared a few times. The rearrangement joins TRBV3-1 to TRBJ2-7; 7 nucleotides match TRBD1. J gave up 5 bases and V 5 bases, and 6 bases lay outside the gene matches. This CDR3 has 13 amino acids. Looked up from germline, CDR1 is LGHDT and CDR2 is YNNKEL (reference sequence). The CDR3 is CASSFLTGNEQYF. CDR3 nucleotides: TGTGCCAGCAGCTTCCTGACAGGGAACGAGCAGTACTTC.

The V call is TRBV5-5, the J call TRBJ2-7; 11 bases agree with TRBD2. The V segment lost 6 bases and the J segment 3 bases; nucleotides outside the gene matches: 2. The CDR3 spans 13 residues. Germline V gene lookup returns CDR1 SGHKS and CDR2 YYEKEE (reference sequence). CDR3 nucleotide sequence: TGTGCCAGCATGGGACTAGCGGACTACGAGCAGTACTTC. Amino acid sequence: CASMGLADYEQYF.